This T cell receptor beta chain was sequenced for a study of T cells after yellow fever vaccination. TCRdb re-called the 5' RACE reads with MiXCR, one entry per CDR3 protein. The data show fewer than 450,000 distinct CDR3 sequences, 8% to 9.5% seen once. Germline lookup yields CDR1 LNHDA and CDR2 SQIVND (reference sequence). After removal of 7 bases from V and 6 bases from J, the junction contained 9 bases not matched to a gene. The CDR3 has 15 residues. The sequencing here drew on PBMCs, taken roughly 47 days after the first yellow fever vaccination. The rearrangement links TRBV19 to TRBJ1-5; 10 bases fit TRBD1. The TCR sequence derives from a man aged 18 to 30 who received the YFV17D yellow fever vaccine. The CDR3 coding sequence is TGTGCCAGTACCTTCGGGACAGGGGTTTTTCAGCCCCAGCATTTT. Its protein product is CASTFGTGVFQPQHF. The complete variable domain, with remaining parts taken from reference TRBV19 and TRBJ1-5, reads DGGITQSPKYLFRKEGQNVTLSCEQNLNHDAMYWYRQDPGQGLRLIYYSQIVNDFQKGDIAEGYSVSREKKESFPLTVTSAQKNPTAFYLCASTFGTGVFQPQHFGDGTRLSIL.